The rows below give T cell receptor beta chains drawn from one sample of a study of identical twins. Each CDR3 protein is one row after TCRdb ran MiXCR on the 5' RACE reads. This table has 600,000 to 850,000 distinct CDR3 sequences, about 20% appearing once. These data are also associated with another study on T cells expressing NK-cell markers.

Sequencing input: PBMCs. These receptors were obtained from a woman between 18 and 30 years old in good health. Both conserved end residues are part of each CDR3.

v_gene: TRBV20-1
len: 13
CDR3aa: CSASFSGNYEQYF

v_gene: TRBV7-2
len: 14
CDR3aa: CASSSYGTEDEQFF

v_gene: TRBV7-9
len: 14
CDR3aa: CASSPTGAEDGYTF

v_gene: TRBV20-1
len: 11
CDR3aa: CSASETDTQYF

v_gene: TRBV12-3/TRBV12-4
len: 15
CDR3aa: CASSPRDRGTSEAFF

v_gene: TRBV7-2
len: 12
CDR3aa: CASSPARETQYF

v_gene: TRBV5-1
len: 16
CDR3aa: CASSTNPGSNTDTQYF

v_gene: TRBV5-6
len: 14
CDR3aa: CASSLRQDYSPLHF

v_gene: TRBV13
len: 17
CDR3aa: CASSDGTSGSRSYEQYF

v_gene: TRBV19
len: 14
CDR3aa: CASSSRPRNNEQFF

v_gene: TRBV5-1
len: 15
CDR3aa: CASRQWDGSNTEAFF

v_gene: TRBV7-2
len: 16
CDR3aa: CASNPTPTLAKNIQYF

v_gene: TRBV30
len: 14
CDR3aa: CAFAGTSVQETQYF

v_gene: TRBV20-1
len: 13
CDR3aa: CSARTNSGNTIYF